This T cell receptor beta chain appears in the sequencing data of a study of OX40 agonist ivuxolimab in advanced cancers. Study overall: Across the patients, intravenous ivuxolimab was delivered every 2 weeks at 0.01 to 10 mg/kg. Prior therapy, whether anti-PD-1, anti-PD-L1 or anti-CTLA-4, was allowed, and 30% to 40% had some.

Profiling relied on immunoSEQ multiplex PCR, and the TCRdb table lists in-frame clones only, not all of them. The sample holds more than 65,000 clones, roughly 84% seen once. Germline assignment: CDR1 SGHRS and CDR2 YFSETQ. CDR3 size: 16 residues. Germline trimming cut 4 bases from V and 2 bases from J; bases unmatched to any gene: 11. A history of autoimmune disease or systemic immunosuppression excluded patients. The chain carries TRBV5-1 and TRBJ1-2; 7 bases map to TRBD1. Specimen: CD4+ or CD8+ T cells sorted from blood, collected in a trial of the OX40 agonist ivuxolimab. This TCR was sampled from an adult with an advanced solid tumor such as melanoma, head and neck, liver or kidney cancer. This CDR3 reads CASSPLPGQRNYGYTF. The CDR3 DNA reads TGCGCCAGCAGCCCATTACCGGGACAGCGAAACTATGGCTACACCTTC.